These T cell receptor beta chains were read from a single sample in a study of shared clonotypes between healthy human individuals. Libraries were prepared by immunoSEQ multiplex PCR; TCRdb keeps only in-frame clonotypes and omits some of them. The data hold fewer than 400,000 clones, with around 67% observed a single time. The sample comprised memory CD4+ T cells sorted from blood. The receptors stem from a man younger than 45 in good health. Each CDR3 is given with its conserved first and last residue. Fields, in order: D gene, clone size, J gene, V gene, CDR3 protein, CDR3 DNA. A D gene is named only where the DNA matches it firmly. Part of the rows lack a size; the others show once, few, many or a class for expanded clones.

- many TRBJ1-2 TRBV4-1 CASSQDPGSGGYTF TGCGCCAGCAGCCAAGATCCGGGTTCGGGTGGCTACACCTTC
- few TRBJ2-7 TRBV27 CASSLGSSGGLYEQYF TGTGCCAGCAGTTTAGGATCCTCCGGGGGCTTGTACGAGCAGTACTTC
- once TRBJ2-3 TRBV2 CASQRPQGTDTQYF TGTGCCAGCCAGCGACCCCAGGGCACAGATACGCAGTATTTT
- - TRBJ2-4 TRBV5-6 CASSLGAGSLAKNIQYF TGTGCCAGCAGCTTGGGGGCAGGGTCCCTAGCCAAAAACATTCAGTACTTC
- few TRBJ2-2 TRBV19 CASAERRGGDQELFF TGTGCCAGCGCTGAGAGGCGAGGGGGGGACCAGGAGCTGTTTTTT
- - TRBJ1-1 TRBV7-2 CASSLAGGHTEAFF TGTGCCAGCAGCTTAGCGGGGGGGCACACTGAAGCTTTCTTT
TRBD1 - TRBJ2-5 TRBV7-6 CASSPGLPQGAFRETQYF TGTGCCAGCAGCCCCGGCCTCCCACAGGGGGCTTTTCGAGAGACCCAGTACTTC
- - TRBJ1-2 TRBV28 CASGRTATNYGYTF TGTGCCAGCGGAAGGACAGCGACTAACTATGGCTACACCTTC
- - TRBJ1-5 TRBV28 CASSPSLGNVPQHF TGTGCCAGCAGTCCCTCACTGGGTAACGTGCCCCAGCATTTT
- - TRBJ2-5 TRBV28 CASSSFRGAGETQYF TGTGCCAGCAGTTCCTTTCGGGGGGCCGGAGAGACCCAGTACTTC
- few TRBJ2-3 TRBV27 CASSPGWQYADTQYF TGTGCCAGCAGTCCAGGGTGGCAGTATGCAGATACGCAGTATTTT
TRBD1 - TRBJ2-7 TRBV7-3 CASSRGPGGFEQYF TGTGCCAGCAGCCGCGGGCCAGGGGGCTTCGAGCAGTACTTC
- - TRBJ2-5 TRBV11-2 CASSLPVGRGETQYF TGTGCCAGCAGCTTACCGGTCGGGCGAGGAGAGACCCAGTACTTC
TRBD2 - TRBJ2-3 TRBV4-2 CASSPFAGGSPTQYF TGTGCCAGCAGCCCCTTTGCGGGAGGCTCACCGACGCAGTATTTT
- once TRBJ1-1 TRBV11-3 CASSLEEGPAFF TGTGCCAGCAGCTTAGAAGAGGGGCCGGCTTTCTTT
TRBD2 - TRBJ2-7 TRBV5-4 CASSLDGLAGGEQYF TGTGCCAGCAGCTTGGATGGACTAGCGGGAGGCGAGCAGTACTTC
TRBD1 - TRBJ2-2 TRBV7-2 CAITGTGNTGELFF TGTGCCATCACCGGGACAGGGAACACCGGGGAGCTGTTTTTT
- - TRBJ2-3 TRBV5-4 CASSLLGPGGDTQYF TGTGCCAGCAGCCTTCTAGGTCCGGGTGGGGATACGCAGTATTTT
TRBD2 - TRBJ2-1 TRBV18 CASSPKLAGGPASYNEQFF TGTGCCAGCTCGCCGAAGCTAGCGGGAGGGCCCGCTTCCTACAATGAGCAGTTCTTC
- - TRBJ1-1 TRBV10-2 CASRTGRTEAFF TGCGCCAGCAGAACAGGGCGTACTGAAGCTTTCTTT
- - TRBJ2-7 TRBV5-4 CASSLVGTATYEQYF TGTGCCAGCAGCTTGGTCGGGACCGCGACCTACGAGCAGTACTTC
- once TRBJ1-2 TRBV28 CASSPNYGYTF TGTGCCAGCAGCCCCAACTATGGCTACACCTTC
- - TRBJ2-1 TRBV28 CASSPGIRPNEQFF TGTGCCAGCAGTCCAGGGATCCGCCCCAATGAGCAGTTCTTC
- - TRBJ2-1 TRBV29-1 CSVGEWDEQFF TGCAGCGTTGGGGAATGGGATGAGCAGTTCTTC
- - TRBJ1-3 TRBV27 CASSRGGSSGNTIYF TGTGCCAGCAGTCGGGGCGGGAGCTCTGGAAACACCATATATTTT